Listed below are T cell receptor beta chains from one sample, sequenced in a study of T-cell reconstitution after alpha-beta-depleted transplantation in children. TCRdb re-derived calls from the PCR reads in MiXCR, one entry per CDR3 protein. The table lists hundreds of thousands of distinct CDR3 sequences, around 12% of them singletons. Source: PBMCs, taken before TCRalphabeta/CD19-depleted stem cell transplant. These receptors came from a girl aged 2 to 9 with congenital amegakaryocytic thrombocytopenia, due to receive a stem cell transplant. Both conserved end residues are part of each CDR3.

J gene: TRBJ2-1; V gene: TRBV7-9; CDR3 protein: CASSSGDPNEQFF
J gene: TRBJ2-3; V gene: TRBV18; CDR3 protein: CASSPSGGADTQYF
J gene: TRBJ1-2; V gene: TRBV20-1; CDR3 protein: CSARRWDRVGFLSGYTF
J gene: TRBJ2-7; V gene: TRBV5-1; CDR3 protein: CASSPTPTYEQYF
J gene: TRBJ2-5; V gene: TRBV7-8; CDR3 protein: CASSNRVGETQYF
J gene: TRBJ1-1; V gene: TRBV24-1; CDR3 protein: CATSADGTTEAFF
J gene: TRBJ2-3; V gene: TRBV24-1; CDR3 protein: CATSGGSTDTQYF
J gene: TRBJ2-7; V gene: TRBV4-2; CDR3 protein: CASSQDRREQYF
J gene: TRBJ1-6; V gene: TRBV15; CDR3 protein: CATSRDGWDGHSPLHF
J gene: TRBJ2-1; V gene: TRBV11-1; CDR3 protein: CASSFPGVAGGRSYNEQFF
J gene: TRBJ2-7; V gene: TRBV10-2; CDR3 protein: CASSEGTYEQYF
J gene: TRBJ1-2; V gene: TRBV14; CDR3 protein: CASSQDRGNGYTF
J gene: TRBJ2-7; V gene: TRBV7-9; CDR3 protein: CASSPTLDSGYEQYF
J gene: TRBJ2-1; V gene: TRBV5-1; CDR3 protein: CASSAGTRGYYNEQFF
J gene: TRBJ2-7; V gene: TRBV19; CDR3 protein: CASSFRGGSYEQYF
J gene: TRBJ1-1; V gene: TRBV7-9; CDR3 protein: CASSLALGQRAEAFF
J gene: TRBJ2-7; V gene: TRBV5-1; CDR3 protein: CASSGWFLDREQYF
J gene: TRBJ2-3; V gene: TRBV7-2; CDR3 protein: CASSEQDYPADTQYF
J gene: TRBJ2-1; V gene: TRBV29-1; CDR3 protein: CSARGGLAGVDEQFF
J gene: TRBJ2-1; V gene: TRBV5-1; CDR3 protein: CASSLTRGLAGGSSYNEQFF
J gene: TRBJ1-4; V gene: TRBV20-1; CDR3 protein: CCARDAWGTGGNEKLFF
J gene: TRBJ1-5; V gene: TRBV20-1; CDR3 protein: CSARDTGTGGRQPQHF
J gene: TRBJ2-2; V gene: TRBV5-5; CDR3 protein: CASSSEGGFAVNTGELFF
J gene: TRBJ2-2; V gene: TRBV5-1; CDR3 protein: CASRPGTTNTGELFF
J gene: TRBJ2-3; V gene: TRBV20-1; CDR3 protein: CSARVSGRSADTQYF
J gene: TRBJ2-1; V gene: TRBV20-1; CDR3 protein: CSALPSGSSSYNEQFF
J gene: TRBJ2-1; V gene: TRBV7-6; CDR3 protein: CASSYQTGIGTYNEQFF
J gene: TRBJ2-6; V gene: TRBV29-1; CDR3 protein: CSVIRSGANVLTF
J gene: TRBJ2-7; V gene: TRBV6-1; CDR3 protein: CATSGSSSYEQYF
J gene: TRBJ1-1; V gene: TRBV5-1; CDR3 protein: CASRAGRGDTEAFF
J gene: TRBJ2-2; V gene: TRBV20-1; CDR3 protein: CSAPGLAGANTGELFF
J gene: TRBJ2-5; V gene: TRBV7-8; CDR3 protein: CASSFKAVEGISLLQETQYF
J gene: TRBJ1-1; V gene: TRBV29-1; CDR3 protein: CSVVGRLNTEAFF
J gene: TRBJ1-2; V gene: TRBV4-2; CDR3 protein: CASSQDLRGRYYGYTF
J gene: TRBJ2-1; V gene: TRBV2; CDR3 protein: CASSEYGNSRYNEQFF
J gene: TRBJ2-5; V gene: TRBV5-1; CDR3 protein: CASSPAGTRTETQYF
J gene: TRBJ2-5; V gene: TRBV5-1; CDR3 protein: CASSPTPRGETQYF
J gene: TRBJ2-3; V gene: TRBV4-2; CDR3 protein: CASSPGGLPTDTQYF
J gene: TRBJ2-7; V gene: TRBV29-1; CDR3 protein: CSVTLSGRYYEQYF
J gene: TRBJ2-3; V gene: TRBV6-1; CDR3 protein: CASSITLPTDTQYF
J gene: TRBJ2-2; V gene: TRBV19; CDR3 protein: CASSAPREVETGELFF
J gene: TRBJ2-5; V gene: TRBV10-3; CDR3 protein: CAISESGGTTEETQYF
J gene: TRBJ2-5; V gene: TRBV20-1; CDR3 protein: CSARDPKETQYF
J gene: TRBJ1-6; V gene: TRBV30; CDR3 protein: CAWSDRYNSPLHF
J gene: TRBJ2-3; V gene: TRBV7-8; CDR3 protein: CASSSGIRETQYF
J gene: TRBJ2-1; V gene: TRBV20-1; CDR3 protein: CSARDFKYGSGRRYNEQFF
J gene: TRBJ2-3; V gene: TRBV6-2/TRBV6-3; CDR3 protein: CASLPRAGLEADTQYF
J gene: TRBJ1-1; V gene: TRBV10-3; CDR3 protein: CAISTQGGTEAFF
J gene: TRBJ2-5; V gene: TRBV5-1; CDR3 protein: CASTYRSGETQYF
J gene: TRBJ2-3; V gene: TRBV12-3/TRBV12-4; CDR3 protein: CASGVASSRTQYF
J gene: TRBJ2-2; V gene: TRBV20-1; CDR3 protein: CSALGQGTGELFF
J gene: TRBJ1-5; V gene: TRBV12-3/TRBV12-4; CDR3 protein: CASSATLDRSNQPQHF
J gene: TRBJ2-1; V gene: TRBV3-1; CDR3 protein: CASNQNRDVYNEQFF
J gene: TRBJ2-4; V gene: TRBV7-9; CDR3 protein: CASSLGPSVAKNIQYF
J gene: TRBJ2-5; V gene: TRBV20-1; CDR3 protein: CSAGGRVLGETQYF